Listed below are T cell receptor beta chains from one sample, sequenced in a study of OX40 agonist ivuxolimab in advanced cancers. Profiled with immunoSEQ multiplex PCR; TCRdb holds only in-frame clones, not every one. The table has 68,000 or so clones, approximately 90% seen once. This material consisted of CD4+ or CD8+ T cells sorted from blood, taken in a trial of the OX40 agonist ivuxolimab. Every receptor here comes from an adult with an advanced solid tumor such as melanoma, head and neck, liver or kidney cancer. Each CDR3 is given with its conserved first and last residue. D genes are given only for firm matches. Only part of the rows carry a size: once, few, many, or a class if the clone is expanded.

j_call,clone_size,v_call,d_call,cdr3_aa,cdr3_nt
TRBJ2-5,NA,TRBV5-1,NA,CASSLTGAKETQYF,TGCGCCAGCAGCTTGACGGGGGCTAAAGAGACCCAGTACTTC
TRBJ1-1,NA,TRBV7-8,NA,CASSLDQGRAEAFF,TGTGCCAGCAGCTTAGACCAGGGCAGGGCTGAAGCTTTCTTT
TRBJ2-7,NA,TRBV27,TRBD1,CASSLFGQGGREQYF,TGTGCCAGCAGTTTATTTGGACAGGGGGGTCGAGAGCAGTACTTC
TRBJ2-5,NA,TRBV19,NA,CASSISSGLETQYF,TGTGCCAGTAGTATAAGTTCAGGACTGGAGACCCAGTACTTC
TRBJ1-1,NA,TRBV27,NA,CASSPTSERISAEAFF,TGTGCCAGCAGCCCCACATCCGAGAGGATATCGGCTGAAGCTTTCTTT
TRBJ2-2,NA,TRBV19,NA,CASSTSNWENTGELFF,TGTGCCAGTAGTACCTCGAATTGGGAAAACACCGGGGAGCTGTTTTTT
TRBJ2-3,NA,TRBV6-1,TRBD2,CASSGRTSGRATDTQYF,TGTGCCAGCAGTGGAAGGACTAGCGGGAGGGCCACAGATACGCAGTATTTT
TRBJ1-2,NA,TRBV5-1,TRBD1,CASSPRDRLYGYTF,TGCGCCAGCAGCCCCCGGGACAGGCTCTATGGCTACACCTTC
TRBJ1-5,NA,TRBV30,NA,CAWSAAGFDQPQHF,TGTGCCTGGAGTGCGGCGGGGTTCGATCAGCCCCAGCATTTT
TRBJ1-5,NA,TRBV2,TRBD1,CASSGDRVGGNQPQHF,TGTGCCAGCAGTGGGGACAGGGTTGGAGGCAATCAGCCCCAGCATTTT
TRBJ1-4,NA,TRBV11-2,TRBD1,CASSEQGANSEKLFF,TGTGCCAGCAGCGAACAGGGGGCGAATAGTGAAAAACTGTTTTTT
TRBJ1-2,NA,TRBV2,NA,CASSEGVGGVGYGYTF,TGTGCCAGCAGTGAAGGCGTTGGGGGGGTGGGCTATGGCTACACCTTC
TRBJ1-5,NA,TRBV7-9,NA,CASTWGDQPQHF,TGTGCCAGCACGTGGGGGGATCAGCCCCAGCATTTT
TRBJ1-1,NA,TRBV27,NA,CASSNTLQAGATEAFF,TGTGCCAGCAGTAATACCCTCCAAGCGGGGGCCACTGAAGCTTTCTTT
TRBJ1-6,NA,TRBV5-1,TRBD1,CASSLGTGLSPLHF,TGCGCCAGCAGCTTGGGGACAGGACTCTCACCCCTCCACTTT
TRBJ2-7,NA,TRBV9,TRBD2,CASSVEGSGGARHEQYF,TGTGCCAGCAGCGTAGAGGGTAGCGGGGGGGCCAGGCACGAGCAGTACTTC
TRBJ2-7,NA,TRBV2,NA,CASSEGSGSSQYF,TGTGCCAGCAGTGAAGGGAGCGGGTCTTCGCAGTACTTC
TRBJ2-7,few,TRBV7-2,TRBD1,CASSVTGSQYF,TGTGCCAGCAGCGTGACAGGGTCGCAGTACTTC
TRBJ1-1,NA,TRBV19,TRBD1,CASSLDRGREAFF,TGTGCCAGTAGTTTGGACAGGGGGCGAGAAGCTTTCTTT
TRBJ2-7,NA,TRBV7-9,NA,CASSPFPLSENYEQYF,TGTGCCAGCAGCCCCTTCCCCCTTAGCGAGAACTACGAGCAGTACTTC
TRBJ2-2,NA,TRBV14,TRBD1,CASSPQRQGRNTGELFF,TGTGCCAGCAGCCCCCAGCGACAGGGTCGCAACACCGGGGAGCTGTTTTTT
TRBJ2-5,NA,TRBV6-1,NA,CASSVGHRETQYF,TGTGCCAGCAGTGTAGGGCATAGAGAGACCCAGTACTTC
TRBJ2-3,NA,TRBV6-6,NA,CASSHQGTKADTQYF,TGTGCCAGCAGCCACCAAGGGACCAAGGCAGATACGCAGTATTTT
TRBJ2-7,once,TRBV5-1,NA,CASSSVPGLPVIYF,TGCGCCAGCAGCTCTGTCCCGGGACTTCCCGTTATATACTTC
TRBJ2-5,NA,TRBV30,NA,CAWSGSIQETQYF,TGTGCCTGGAGTGGGTCTATTCAAGAGACCCAGTACTTC
TRBJ1-2,NA,TRBV30,NA,CAWSVGAYGYTF,TGTGCCTGGAGTGTTGGGGCCTATGGCTACACCTTC
TRBJ1-5,NA,TRBV19,TRBD1,CASSIPGGSQPQHF,TGTGCCAGTAGTATTCCAGGGGGCTCTCAGCCCCAGCATTTT
TRBJ1-1,NA,TRBV7-8,NA,CASSPKATGHTEAFF,TGTGCCAGCAGCCCCAAGGCGACAGGCCACACTGAAGCTTTCTTT
TRBJ2-1,NA,TRBV11-2,NA,CASSLEGSLNSYNEQFF,TGTGCCAGCAGCTTAGAGGGGTCACTCAACTCCTACAATGAGCAGTTCTTC
TRBJ1-5,NA,TRBV19,NA,CASSIDGNQPQHF,TGTGCCAGTAGTATAGATGGGAACCAGCCCCAGCATTTT
TRBJ1-1,NA,TRBV18,TRBD1,CASSPYGQGITEAFF,TGTGCCAGCTCACCTTACGGACAGGGCATCACTGAAGCTTTCTTT
TRBJ2-5,NA,TRBV5-4,NA,CASSLVARGETQYF,TGTGCCAGCAGTTTGGTCGCTAGGGGGGAGACCCAGTACTTC
TRBJ1-1,NA,TRBV6-1,TRBD1,CASSETGRQAFF,TGTGCCAGCAGTGAGACAGGGCGTCAAGCTTTCTTT
TRBJ1-1,NA,TRBV5-1,TRBD1,CASSRGQGATEAFF,TGCGCCAGCAGCAGGGGACAGGGAGCCACTGAAGCTTTCTTT
TRBJ2-2,NA,TRBV6-5,TRBD2,CASSYGLAGTGELFF,TGTGCCAGCAGTTACGGACTAGCGGGGACCGGGGAGCTGTTTTTT
TRBJ2-3,NA,TRBV27,NA,CASSLSGGDTDTQYF,TGTGCCAGCAGTTTATCAGGCGGGGACACAGATACGCAGTATTTT
TRBJ1-1,NA,TRBV6-5,NA,CASRRQANTEAFF,TGTGCCAGCAGACGACAGGCGAACACTGAAGCTTTCTTT
TRBJ1-3,few,TRBV7-2,NA,CASSPHNTIYF,TGTGCCAGCAGCCCGCATAACACCATATATTTT
TRBJ1-5,NA,TRBV7-2,NA,CASSLVFGSNQPQHF,TGTGCCAGCAGCTTAGTATTCGGTAGCAATCAGCCCCAGCATTTT
TRBJ2-1,NA,TRBV25-1,TRBD2,CASSKGLAPSSYNEQFF,TGTGCCAGCAGTAAAGGACTAGCCCCGAGCTCCTACAATGAGCAGTTCTTC
TRBJ1-3,NA,TRBV11-2,NA,CASSGVGATSGNTIYF,TGTGCCAGCAGCGGCGTGGGGGCCACCTCTGGAAACACCATATATTTT
TRBJ1-1,NA,TRBV5-1,TRBD1,CASSLGGTALPNTEAFF,TGCGCCAGCAGCTTGGGTGGGACAGCGCTACCGAACACTGAAGCTTTCTTT
TRBJ2-3,NA,TRBV7-3,TRBD2,CASSLRGLAGGPRYF,TGTGCCAGCAGCTTAAGAGGTCTAGCGGGAGGGCCAAGGTATTTT
TRBJ1-3,NA,TRBV25-1,TRBD1,CASSPQGYGNTIYF,TGTGCCAGCAGTCCACAGGGGTATGGAAACACCATATATTTT
TRBJ1-1,NA,TRBV6-5,TRBD1,CASSRQGASEAFF,TGTGCCAGCAGTCGACAGGGGGCAAGTGAAGCTTTCTTT
TRBJ1-2,NA,TRBV6-5,NA,CASRRPGQGIYGYTF,TGTGCCAGCAGGCGACCGGGGCAGGGGATCTATGGCTACACCTTC
TRBJ1-6,NA,TRBV19,NA,CASRNSLGDSSYNSPLHF,TGTGCCAGTAGGAACAGCTTAGGTGACAGCTCCTATAATTCACCCCTCCACTTT
TRBJ2-1,NA,TRBV2,NA,CASNRDKSYNEQFF,TGTGCCAGCAACCGGGACAAATCCTACAATGAGCAGTTCTTC
TRBJ1-6,NA,TRBV25-1,TRBD1,CASSDRDRDNSPLHF,TGTGCCAGCAGTGATCGGGACAGGGATAATTCACCCCTCCACTTT
TRBJ1-4,NA,TRBV7-2,NA,CASSLDPQGAEKLFF,TGTGCCAGCAGCTTAGATCCCCAGGGAGCTGAAAAACTGTTTTTT